Below, 9 T cell receptor beta chains from the same sample are listed, as sequenced in a study of shared clonotypes between healthy human individuals. Generated by immunoSEQ multiplex PCR, the TCRdb table keeps only in-frame clones and is missing some. The sample lists about 2.1 million clones, 85% to 95% occurring once. Cells designated naive CD8 were CD45RO-negative and were positively selected for CCR7, with terminally differentiated effector memory CD45RA+ cells excluded. The material sequenced was naive CD8+ T cells from PBMCs. These receptor sequences come from a young man in good health. Some clones in this sample may be carry-over from other donors' samples.

The rearrangement joins TRBV7-9 to TRBJ1-2; perhaps TRBD1 as D (5 bases). The CDR3 consists of 14 residues. Germline assignment: CDR1 SEHNR and CDR2 FQNEAQ (reference sequence). Trimming stripped 7 bases from V and 6 bases from J, with 18 bases between. This CDR3 reads CASTPWGDVDGYTF. The CDR3 DNA reads as TGTGCCAGCACGCCCTGGGGGGACGTCGATGGCTACACCTTC.

The chain joins TRBV27 to TRBJ2-3; 7 bases fit TRBD1. CDR1 is MNHEY, CDR2 SMNVEV, per germline (reference sequence). The CDR3 length is 15 residues. Germline trimming cut 4 bases from V and 4 bases from J; bases unmatched to any gene: 8. DNA for the CDR3: TGTGCCAGCAGTTCAAGGGGGCTCAGGGCAGATACGCAGTATTTT. This translates into CASSSRGLRADTQYF.

The chain uses TRBV7-8 and TRBJ2-1; D is ambiguous. In germline, CDR1 is SGHVS, CDR2 FQNEAQ. The V end was cut by 4 bases, the J end by 1 base, with 14 bases between. This CDR3 region has 16 residues. The CDR3 spells CASSSQQPISYNEQFF. DNA for the CDR3: TGTGCCAGCAGCTCTCAACAGCCGATTTCCTACAATGAGCAGTTCTTC.

Concerning this clone itself: The sample holds other DNA sequences that translate to the same CDR3. The chain combines TRBV5-1 with TRBJ2-1; D remains unclear. V lost 0 bases, J lost 6 bases, and 4 bases lay in between. The germline gives CDR1 SGHRS, CDR2 YFSETQ. This CDR3 has 12 amino acids. The CDR3 DNA reads TGCGCCAGCAGCTTGGAACGCAATGAGCAGTTCTTC. Its translation is CASSLERNEQFF.

The chain links TRBV19 to TRBJ2-5; 15 nucleotides line up with TRBD2. Germline V gives CDR1 LNHDA, CDR2 SQIVND (reference sequence). The length of the CDR3 is 15 residues. Trimming at V came to 5 bases and at J to 5 bases, leaving 3 bases not matched to a gene. The CDR3 loop is CASSRTSGRGETQYF. CDR3 bases: TGTGCCAGTAGTCGGACTAGCGGGAGGGGCGAGACCCAGTACTTC.

CDR3 in amino acids: CASSPDPSTYNEQFF. In nucleotides, the CDR3 is TGTGCCAGCAGCCCGGACCCTTCCACTTACAATGAGCAGTTCTTC. The rearrangement links TRBV7-3 to TRBJ2-1, with D unresolved. Germline V gives CDR1 SGHTA, CDR2 FQGTGA. V lost 5 bases and J lost 4, with 15 bases in between. The CDR3 is 15 residues long.

V is TRBV5-1 and J is TRBJ2-1; TRBD2 aligns across 9 bases. Germline CDR1 reads SGHRS; CDR2 reads YFSETQ. Trimming removed 3 bases from V and 5 bases from J; junction bases left unmatched: 6. The CDR3 extends over 15 amino acids. The CDR3 DNA is TGCGCCAGCAGCTACCCTAGCGGGACTGACAATGAGCAGTTCTTC. Its translation: CASSYPSGTDNEQFF. The full variable domain, with the rest looked up from reference TRBV5-1 and TRBJ2-1, is KAGVTQTPRYLIKTRGQQVTLSCSPISGHRSVSWYQQTPGQGLQFLFEYFSETQRNKGNFPGRFSGRQFSNSRSEMNVSTLELGDSALYLCASSYPSGTDNEQFFGPGTRLTVL.

In the case of this clone: The same CDR3 is also encoded by other DNA sequences in this sample. V usage is TRBV28 and J usage is TRBJ2-5; D unclear. Deletions cut 6 bases from V and 5 bases from J, with 4 bases between. CDR1 is MDHEN and CDR2 is SYDVKM in the germline V gene. CDR3 length equals 10 residues. The CDR3: CASSRETQYF. DNA of the CDR3: TGTGCCAGCAGCCGGGAGACCCAGTACTTC.

V usage is TRBV5-4 and J usage is TRBJ2-3, with D perhaps matching TRBD1 or TRBD2 (5 bases each). Trimming took 6 bases from V and 8 from J, leaving 10 bases between them. The CDR3 is 11 amino acids. The germline V gene has CDR1 SGHNT and CDR2 YYREEE (reference sequence). CDR3 loop: CASTSGGTQYF. Here the CDR3 DNA reads TGTGCCAGCACCTCTGGGGGTACGCAGTATTTT.